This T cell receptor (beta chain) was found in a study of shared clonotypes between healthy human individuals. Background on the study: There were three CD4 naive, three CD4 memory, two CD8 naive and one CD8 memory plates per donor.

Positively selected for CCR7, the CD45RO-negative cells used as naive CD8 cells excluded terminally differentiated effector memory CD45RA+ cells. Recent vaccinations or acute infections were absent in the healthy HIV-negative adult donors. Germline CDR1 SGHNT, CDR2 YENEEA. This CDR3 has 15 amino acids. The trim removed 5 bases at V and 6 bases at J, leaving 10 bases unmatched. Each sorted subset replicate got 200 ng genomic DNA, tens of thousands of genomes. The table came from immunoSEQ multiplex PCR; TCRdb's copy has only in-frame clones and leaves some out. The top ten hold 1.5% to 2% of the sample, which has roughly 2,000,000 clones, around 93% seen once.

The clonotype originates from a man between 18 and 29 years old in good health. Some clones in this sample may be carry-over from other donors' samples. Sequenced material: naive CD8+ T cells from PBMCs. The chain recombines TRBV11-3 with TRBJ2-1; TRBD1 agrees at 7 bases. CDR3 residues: CASSPLGQVGNEQFF. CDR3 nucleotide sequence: TGTGCCAGCAGCCCGTTAGGACAGGTTGGCAATGAGCAGTTCTTC. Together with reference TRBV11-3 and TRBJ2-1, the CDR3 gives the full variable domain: EAGVVQSPRYKIIEKKQPVAFWCNPISGHNTLYWYLQNLGQGPELLIRYENEEAVDDSQLPKDRFSAERLKGVDSTLKIQPAELGDSAVYLCASSPLGQVGNEQFFGPGTRLTVL.